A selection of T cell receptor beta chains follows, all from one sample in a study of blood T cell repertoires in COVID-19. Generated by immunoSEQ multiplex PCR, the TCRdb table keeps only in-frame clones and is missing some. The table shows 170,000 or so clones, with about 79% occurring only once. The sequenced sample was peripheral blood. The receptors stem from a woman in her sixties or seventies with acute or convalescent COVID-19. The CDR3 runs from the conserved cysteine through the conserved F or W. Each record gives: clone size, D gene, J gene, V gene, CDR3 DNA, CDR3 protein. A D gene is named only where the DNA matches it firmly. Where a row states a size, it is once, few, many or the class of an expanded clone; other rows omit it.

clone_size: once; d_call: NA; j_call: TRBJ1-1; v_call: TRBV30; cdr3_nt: TGTGCCTGGGAACAGGGAGAAGCTTTCTTT; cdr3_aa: CAWEQGEAFF
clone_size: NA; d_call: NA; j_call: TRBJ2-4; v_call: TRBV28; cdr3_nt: TGTGCCAGCAGTTTATGGCTCTTAAGGGGAGCCAAAAACATTCAGTACTTC; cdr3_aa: CASSLWLLRGAKNIQYF
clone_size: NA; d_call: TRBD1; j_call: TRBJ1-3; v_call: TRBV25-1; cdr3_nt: TGTGCCAGCAGAGCCGGGACAGCAGTGGACAACACCATATATTTT; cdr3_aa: CASRAGTAVDNTIYF
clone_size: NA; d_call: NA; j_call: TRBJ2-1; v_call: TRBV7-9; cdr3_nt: TGTGCCAGCAGCCGCCCCTCATCCGCGGGAAGAACCTACAATGAGCAGTTCTTC; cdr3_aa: CASSRPSSAGRTYNEQFF
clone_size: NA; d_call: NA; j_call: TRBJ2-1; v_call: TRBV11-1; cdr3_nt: TGTGCCAGCAGCTTAGGAAGGGGGGGCTCCTACAATGAGCAGTTCTTC; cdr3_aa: CASSLGRGGSYNEQFF
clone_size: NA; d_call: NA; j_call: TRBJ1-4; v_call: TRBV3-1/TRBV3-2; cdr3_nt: TGTGCCAGCAGCCTGAAGACAGGCACGTATGAAAAACTGTTTTTT; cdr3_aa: CASSLKTGTYEKLFF
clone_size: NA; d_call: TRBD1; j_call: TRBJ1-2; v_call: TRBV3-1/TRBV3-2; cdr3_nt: TGTGCCAGCAGCCTAAGAACGTCGAGACAGGGGGCAGGTGGCTACACCTTC; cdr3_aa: CASSLRTSRQGAGGYTF
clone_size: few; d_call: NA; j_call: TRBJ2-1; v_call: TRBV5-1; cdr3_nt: TGCGCCAGCAGCTCTGCCCTTAGTAATGAGCAGTTCTTC; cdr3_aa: CASSSALSNEQFF
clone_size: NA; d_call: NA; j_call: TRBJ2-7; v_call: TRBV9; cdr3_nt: TGTGCCAGCAGCGTAGGAAATGGCGGAACCTCCTACGAGCAGTACTTC; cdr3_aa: CASSVGNGGTSYEQYF
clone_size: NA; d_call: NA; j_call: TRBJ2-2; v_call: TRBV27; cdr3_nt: TGTGCCAGCAGGCCGACAGGGAACACCGGGGAGCTGTTTTTT; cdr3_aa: CASRPTGNTGELFF
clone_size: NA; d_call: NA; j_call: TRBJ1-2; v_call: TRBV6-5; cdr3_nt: TGTGCCAGCAGTATTGCAGGCGACTATGGCTACACCTTC; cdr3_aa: CASSIAGDYGYTF
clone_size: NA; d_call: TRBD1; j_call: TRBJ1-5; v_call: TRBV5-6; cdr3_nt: TGTGCCAGCAGCTCTCTGGGGACAGGGAAATATCAGCCCCAGCATTTT; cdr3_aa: CASSSLGTGKYQPQHF
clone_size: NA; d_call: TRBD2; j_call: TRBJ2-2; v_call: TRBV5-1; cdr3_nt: TGCGCCAGCGGGGGGACTAGCGGGAACACCGGGGAGCTGTTTTTT; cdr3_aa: CASGGTSGNTGELFF
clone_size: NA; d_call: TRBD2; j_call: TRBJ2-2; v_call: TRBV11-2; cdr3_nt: TGTGCCAGCAGCCCACTAGCGGGATTAGTGGGGGAGCTGTTTTTT; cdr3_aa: CASSPLAGLVGELFF
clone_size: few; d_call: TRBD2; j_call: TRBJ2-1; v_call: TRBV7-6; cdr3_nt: TGTGCCAGCAGCTTATCAACTAGCGGGAGAAATAATGAGCAGTTCTTC; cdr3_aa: CASSLSTSGRNNEQFF
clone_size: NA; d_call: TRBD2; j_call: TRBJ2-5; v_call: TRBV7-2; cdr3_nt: TGTGCCAGCAGCCTAACTAGCGGTCAAGAGACCCAGTACTTC; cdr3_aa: CASSLTSGQETQYF
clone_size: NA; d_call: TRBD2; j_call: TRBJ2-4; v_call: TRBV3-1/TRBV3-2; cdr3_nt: TGTGCCAGCAGCCGGGAAGCGGGAGTAGGAAAAAACATTCAGTACTTC; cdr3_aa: CASSREAGVGKNIQYF
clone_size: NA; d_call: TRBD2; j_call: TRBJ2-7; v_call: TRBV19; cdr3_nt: TGTGCCAGTACTGTGACTAGCGGCGAATCTTACGAGCAGTACTTC; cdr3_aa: CASTVTSGESYEQYF
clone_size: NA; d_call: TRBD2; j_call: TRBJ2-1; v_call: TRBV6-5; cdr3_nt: TGTGCCAGCAGGACGGGACTAGCGGGAATCAATGAGCAGTTCTTC; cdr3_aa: CASRTGLAGINEQFF
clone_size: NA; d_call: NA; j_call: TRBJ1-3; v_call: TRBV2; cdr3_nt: TGTGCCAGCGGTAAGGACAGACAGCCTAAGAGCTCTGGAAACACCATATATTTT; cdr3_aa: CASGKDRQPKSSGNTIYF
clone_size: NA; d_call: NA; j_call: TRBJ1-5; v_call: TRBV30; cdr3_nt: TGTGCCTGGAGTGCAGGATCCAATCAGCCCCAGCATTTT; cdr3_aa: CAWSAGSNQPQHF
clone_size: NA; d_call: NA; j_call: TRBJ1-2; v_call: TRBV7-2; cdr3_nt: TGTGCCAGCAGCTTATCCAGCGGGGACTATGGCTACACCTTC; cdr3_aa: CASSLSSGDYGYTF
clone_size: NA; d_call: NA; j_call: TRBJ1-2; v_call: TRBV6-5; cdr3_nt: TGTGCCAGCAGCAGGACAGAGTCCTATGGCTACACCTTC; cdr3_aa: CASSRTESYGYTF
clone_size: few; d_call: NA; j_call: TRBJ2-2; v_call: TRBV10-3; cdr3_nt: TGTGCCATCAGTGATGGGACTCAGACCGGGGAGCTGTTTTTT; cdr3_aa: CAISDGTQTGELFF
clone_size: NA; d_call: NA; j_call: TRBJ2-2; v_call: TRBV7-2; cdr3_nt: TGTGCCAGCAGAACCTATAAAGAAACCGGGGAGCTGTTTTTT; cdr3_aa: CASRTYKETGELFF
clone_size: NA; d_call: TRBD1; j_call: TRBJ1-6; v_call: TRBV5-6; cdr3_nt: TGTGCCAGCAGCGGGACAGGGGGCAGTTCACCCCTCCACTTT; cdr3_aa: CASSGTGGSSPLHF
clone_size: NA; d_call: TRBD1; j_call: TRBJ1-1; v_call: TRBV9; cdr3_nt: TGTGCCAGCAGCGGTGGGCGGGACAGGGAGACTGAAGCTTTCTTT; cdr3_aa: CASSGGRDRETEAFF
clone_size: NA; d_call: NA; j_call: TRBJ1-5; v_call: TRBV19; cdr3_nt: TGTGCCAGTAATGCGTGGGCGAGCAATCAGCCCCAGCATTTT; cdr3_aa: CASNAWASNQPQHF
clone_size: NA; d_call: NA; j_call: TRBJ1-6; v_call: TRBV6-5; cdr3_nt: TGTGCCAGCACCCGGGAGATAGGGAATTCACCCCTCCACTTT; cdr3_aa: CASTREIGNSPLHF
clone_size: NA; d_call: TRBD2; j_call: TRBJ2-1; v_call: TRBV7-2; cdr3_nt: TGTGCCAGCCAATGGCGGGAGGGCTCCTACAATGAGCAGTTCTTC; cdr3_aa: CASQWREGSYNEQFF
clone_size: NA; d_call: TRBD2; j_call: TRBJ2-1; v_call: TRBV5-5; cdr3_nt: TGTGCCAGCAGCTTGCCACTAGCGGGACGAGACTCCTACAATGAGCAGTTCTTC; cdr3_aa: CASSLPLAGRDSYNEQFF
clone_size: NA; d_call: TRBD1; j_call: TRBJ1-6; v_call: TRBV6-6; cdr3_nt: TGTGCCAGCAGAACGGACAGGGGAGGTTTGGGGTCACCCCTCCACTTT; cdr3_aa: CASRTDRGGLGSPLHF
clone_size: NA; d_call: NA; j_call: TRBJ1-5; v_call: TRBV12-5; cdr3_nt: TGTGCTAGTGGTCCTGGGGGGAATCAGCCCCAGCATTTT; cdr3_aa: CASGPGGNQPQHF
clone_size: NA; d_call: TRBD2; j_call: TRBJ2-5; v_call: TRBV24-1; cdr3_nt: TGTGCCACCAGTGATTTCGGAGGTGGACTAGCGGGATTCGAGACCCAGTACTTC; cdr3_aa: CATSDFGGGLAGFETQYF
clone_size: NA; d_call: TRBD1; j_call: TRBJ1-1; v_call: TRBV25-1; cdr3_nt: TGTGCCAGCAGTGAATTAGGAGGGGGCGTAATGGCGGACACTGAAGCTTTCTTT; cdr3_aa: CASSELGGGVMADTEAFF
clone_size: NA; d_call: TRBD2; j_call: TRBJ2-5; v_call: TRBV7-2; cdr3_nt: TGTGCCAGCACACTAGGGGCGGGAGGGTTCCAAGAGACCCAGTACTTC; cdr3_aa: CASTLGAGGFQETQYF
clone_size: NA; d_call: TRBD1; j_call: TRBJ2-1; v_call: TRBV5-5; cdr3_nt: TGTGCCAGCAGCTTGACCGGGACAGGGGGGTACAATGAGCAGTTCTTC; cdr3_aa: CASSLTGTGGYNEQFF
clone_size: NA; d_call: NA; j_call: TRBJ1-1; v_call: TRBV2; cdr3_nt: TGTGCCAGCAGTGACCAACAGCTCAGGAACACTGAAGCTTTCTTT; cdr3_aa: CASSDQQLRNTEAFF
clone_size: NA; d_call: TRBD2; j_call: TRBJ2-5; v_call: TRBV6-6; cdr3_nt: TGTGCCAGCAGTGGGACTAGCTGGGAGACCCAGTACTTC; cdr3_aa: CASSGTSWETQYF
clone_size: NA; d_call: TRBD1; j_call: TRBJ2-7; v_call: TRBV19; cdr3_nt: TGTGCCAGTAGTAACCCGGGACAGGCCTACGAGCAGTACTTC; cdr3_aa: CASSNPGQAYEQYF
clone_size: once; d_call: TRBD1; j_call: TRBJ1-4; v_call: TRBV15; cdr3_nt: TGTGCCACCAGCAGAGATGAAGGGGGCGTCTATGAAAAACTGTTTTTT; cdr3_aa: CATSRDEGGVYEKLFF
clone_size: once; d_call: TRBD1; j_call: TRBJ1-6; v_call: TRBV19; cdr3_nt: TGTGCCAGTACCGGACAGGCTACCTCCTATAATTCACCCCTCCACTTT; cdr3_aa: CASTGQATSYNSPLHF
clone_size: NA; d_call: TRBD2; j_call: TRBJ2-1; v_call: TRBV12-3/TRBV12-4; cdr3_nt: TGTGCCAGCGGGACTAGCTCCTACAATGAGCAGTTCTTC; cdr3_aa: CASGTSSYNEQFF
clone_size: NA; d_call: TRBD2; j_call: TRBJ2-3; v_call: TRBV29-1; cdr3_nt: TGCAGCGCCCGGGACGGGACTACAAATACGCAGTATTTT; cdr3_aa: CSARDGTTNTQYF
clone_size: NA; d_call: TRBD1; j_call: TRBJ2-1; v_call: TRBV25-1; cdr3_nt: TGTGCCAGCAGTGCCGGGACAGGGGGTAACTACAATGAGCAGTTCTTC; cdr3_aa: CASSAGTGGNYNEQFF
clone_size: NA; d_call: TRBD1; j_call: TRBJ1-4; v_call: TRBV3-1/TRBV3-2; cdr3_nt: TGTGCCAGCAGCCAAGCTCCCCCCGGGACAGGGAACGAAAAACTGTTTTTT; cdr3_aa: CASSQAPPGTGNEKLFF
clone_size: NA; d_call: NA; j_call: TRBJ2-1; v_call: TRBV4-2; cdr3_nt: TGTGCCACAAAATCTACGGGGGGCTCGGGTGAGCAGTTCTTC; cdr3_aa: CATKSTGGSGEQFF
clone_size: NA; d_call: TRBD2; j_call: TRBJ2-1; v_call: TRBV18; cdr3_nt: TGTGCCAGCTCACCGCTAGCGGGAGGGTACAATGAGCAGTTCTTC; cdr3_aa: CASSPLAGGYNEQFF
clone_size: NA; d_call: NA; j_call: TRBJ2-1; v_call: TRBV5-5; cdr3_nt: TGTGCCAGCAGCAACCCATCTAGTTATGAGCAGTTCTTC; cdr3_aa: CASSNPSSYEQFF
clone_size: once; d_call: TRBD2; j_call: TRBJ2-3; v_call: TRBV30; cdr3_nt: TGTGCCTGGAGTAGACTAGCGATTGGCACAGATACGCAGTATTTT; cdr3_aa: CAWSRLAIGTDTQYF
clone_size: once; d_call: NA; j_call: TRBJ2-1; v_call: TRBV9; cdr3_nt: TGTGCCAGCAGCGTCGAGTCCTACAATGAGCAGTTCTTC; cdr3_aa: CASSVESYNEQFF
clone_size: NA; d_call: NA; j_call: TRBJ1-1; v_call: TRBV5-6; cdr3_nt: TGTGCCAGCAGCTTGTTTGGTCGGGGAGTGAACACTGAAGCTTTCTTT; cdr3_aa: CASSLFGRGVNTEAFF
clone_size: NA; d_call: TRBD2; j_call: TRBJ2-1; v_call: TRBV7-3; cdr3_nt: TGTGCCAGCAGCTTAATCGCAGGAGGGGGGACTAGCGGCTACAATGAGCAGTTCTTC; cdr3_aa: CASSLIAGGGTSGYNEQFF
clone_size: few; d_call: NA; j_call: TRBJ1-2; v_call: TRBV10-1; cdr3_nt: TGCGCCAGCAGTGAAGGCAGGGCCTATGGCTACACCTTC; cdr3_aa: CASSEGRAYGYTF
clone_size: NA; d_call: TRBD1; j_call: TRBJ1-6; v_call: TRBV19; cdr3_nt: TGTGCCAGTAGCCGGGACAGGGGTTCCTATAATTCACCCCTCCACTTT; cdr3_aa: CASSRDRGSYNSPLHF